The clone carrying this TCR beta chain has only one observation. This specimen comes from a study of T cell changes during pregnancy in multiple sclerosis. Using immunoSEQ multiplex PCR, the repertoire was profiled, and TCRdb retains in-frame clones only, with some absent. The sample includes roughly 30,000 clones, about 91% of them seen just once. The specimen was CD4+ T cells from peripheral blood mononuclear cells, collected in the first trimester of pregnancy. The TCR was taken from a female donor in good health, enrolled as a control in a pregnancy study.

The CDR3 nucleotides read TGTGCCAGCAGCTCGGGACAGGGCGCCTACAATGAGCAGTTCTTC. Residues: CASSSGQGAYNEQFF. This chain joins TRBV7-3 and TRBJ2-1; 9 bases are shared with TRBD1. The CDR3 covers 15 residues. Germline V gene sequence: CDR1 SGHTA, CDR2 FQGTGA. V was pared by 4 bases and J by 2 bases, with 3 bases of the junction left unmatched. Combining the CDR3 with reference TRBV7-3 and TRBJ2-1 gives the whole variable domain GAGVSQTPSNKVTEKGKYVELRCDPISGHTALYWYRQSLGQGPEFLIYFQGTGAADDSGLPNDRFFAVRPEGSVSTLKIQRTERGDSAVYLCASSSGQGAYNEQFFGPGTRLTVL.